This T cell receptor (beta chain) was sequenced for a study of identical twins. Everyone who donated was a healthy Caucasian. The sample holds a few counts of this clonotype. The V segment lost 0 bases and the J segment 4 bases; nucleotides outside the gene matches: 14. CDR3 length equals 18 residues. Germline lookup yields CDR1 SGHRS and CDR2 YFSETQ. Via MiXCR, TCRdb re-called the 5' RACE reads, giving one row per CDR3 protein. The sample records hundreds of thousands of distinct CDR3 sequences, roughly 20% being singletons. These same data were also listed under a study on T cells expressing NK-cell markers. That source adds: One of the eight sequenced donors was seronegative, whereas the other seven were HCMV-seropositive.

J is TRBJ1-1 and V is TRBV5-1; 8 bases line up with TRBD1. The sample was PBMCs. The TCR originated in a woman between 18 and 29 years old in good health. CDR3 residues: CASSLVGGRGLYGTEAFF. The CDR3 DNA reads as TGCGCCAGCAGCTTGGTCGGCGGCAGGGGGCTATATGGCACTGAAGCTTTCTTT.